The 21 T cell receptor beta chains presented below share a single source sample, sequenced in a study of T cell responses to AZD1222 COVID-19 vaccine. Clones were sequenced by immunoSEQ multiplex PCR, and TCRdb holds only the in-frame ones, with some missing. Of 85,000 to 130,000 clones detected, roughly 90% appear once; the ten largest clones hold around a sixth. Source: peripheral blood, taken on day 0 of AZD1222 vaccination. These receptors came from an adult in good health.

The V gene is TRBV12-3 or TRBV12-4, the J gene TRBJ1-4; D uncertain. The CDR3 is made up of 13 amino acids. V lost 5 bases to trimming and J lost 8 bases, with 12 bases between them. CDR3 amino acids: CASSPGYGEKLFF. Written as DNA, the CDR3 is TGTGCCAGCAGTCCCGGATACGGGGAAAAACTGTTTTTT.

The chain is built from TRBV6-5 and TRBJ2-2; the D is unclear. Trimming took off 11 bases at V and 4 bases at J, with 8 bases between the two ends. The V gene's germline CDR1 is MNHEY and CDR2 SVGAGI. CDR3 length: 11 amino acids. In DNA form, the CDR3 reads TGTGCCGTGGAACCCACCGGGGAGCTGTTTTTT. Translating gives CAVEPTGELFF.

This chain joins TRBV21-1 and TRBJ1-5; TRBD1, the table's D call, was not compared with the DNA. TRBV21-1 is deemed a pseudogene. The CDR3 contains 15 residues. This chain's CDR3 is CASSKRGHRNQPQHF. In nucleotides, the CDR3 is TGTGCCAGCAGCAAAAGGGGGCATCGCAATCAGCCCCAGCATTTT.

J is TRBJ2-3 and V is TRBV19; perhaps TRBD2 as D (5 bases). Deletions cut 4 bases from V and 2 bases from J, with 16 bases between. The CDR3 totals 16 residues. CDR1 is LNHDA and CDR2 is SQIVND in the germline V gene (reference sequence). The CDR3 protein is CASSRTGELNTDTQYF. Here the CDR3 DNA reads TGTGCCAGTAGTAGAACCGGGGAACTCAACACAGATACGCAGTATTTT.

The rearrangement uses TRBV4-1 and TRBJ1-1; D is ambiguous. V was pared by 4 bases and J by 0 bases, with 12 bases between. Germline loops: CDR1 MGHRA, CDR2 YSYEKL. The CDR3 is made up of 15 amino acids. CDR3 region: CASSRLQGVNTEAFF. The DNA of the CDR3 is TGCGCCAGCAGCCGCTTACAAGGAGTGAACACTGAAGCTTTCTTT.

V is TRBV6-5 and J is TRBJ1-1; 7 nucleotides align to TRBD1. V lost 6 bases to trimming and J lost 1 base; unmatched junction nucleotides: 8. Germline CDR1 MNHEY, CDR2 SVGAGI. CDR3 length: 15 amino acids. The CDR3 spells CASRASGTANTEAFF. The CDR3 nucleotides read TGTGCCAGCAGAGCCTCCGGGACAGCGAACACTGAAGCTTTCTTT.

This chain uses TRBV19 with TRBJ1-4; D is undetermined. Looked up from germline, CDR1 is LNHDA and CDR2 is SQIVND (reference sequence). This CDR3 is 15 amino acids long. V lost 6 bases, J lost 0 bases, and 11 bases lay in between. In DNA, the CDR3 is TGTGCCAGTAGGGCAGGCGGATCAACTAATGAAAAACTGTTTTTT. The encoded protein is CASRAGGSTNEKLFF. Using reference TRBV19 and TRBJ1-4 for the parts outside the CDR3, the full variable domain is DGGITQSPKYLFRKEGQNVTLSCEQNLNHDAMYWYRQDPGQGLRLIYYSQIVNDFQKGDIAEGYSVSREKKESFPLTVTSAQKNPTAFYLCASRAGGSTNEKLFFGSGTQLSVL.

The chain combines TRBV2 with TRBJ1-4, with 8 bases matching TRBD1. CDR1 and CDR2 (germline): SNHLY, FYNNEI. Trimming took 4 bases from V and 6 from J; bases not matched to a gene: 7. This CDR3 comprises 15 residues. CDR3 sequence (DNA): TGTGCCAGCAGTGCGCCGACAGGGGAGGATGAAAAACTGTTTTTT. Encoded protein: CASSAPTGEDEKLFF.

The chain uses TRBV3-1 (or the pseudogene TRBV3-2) and TRBJ1-4; tentatively, D is TRBD1 (6 bases). The CDR3 is 15 residues long. Germline CDR1 is LGHDT and CDR2 is YNNKEL (reference sequence). Trimming removed 0 bases at V and 8 bases at J, with 13 bases between. The CDR3 is CASSQEWGAWEKLFF. The CDR3 DNA sequence: TGTGCCAGCAGCCAAGAATGGGGGGCTTGGGAAAAACTGTTTTTT.

The chain couples TRBV5-1 to TRBJ2-5, with 7 bases aligning to TRBD1. The germline gives CDR1 SGHRS, CDR2 YFSETQ. V shed 4 bases and J 1 base; nucleotides not matched to a gene: 7. This CDR3 is built from 15 residues. CDR3 sequence: CASSMSDRVQETQYF. The CDR3 DNA sequence: TGCGCCAGCAGCATGTCCGACAGGGTCCAAGAGACCCAGTACTTC.

The V call is TRBV9, the J call TRBJ2-7, with TRBD2 as a possible D gene (6 bases). Germline CDR1 is SGDLS and CDR2 is YYNGEE. V was trimmed by 2 bases and J by 0 bases, leaving 12 bases between them. This CDR3 is 15 amino acids long. This CDR3 reads CASSVGDGGSYEQYF. Written as DNA, the CDR3 is TGTGCCAGCAGCGTTGGAGACGGGGGCTCCTACGAGCAGTACTTC.

The gene calls are TRBV6-5 and TRBJ1-3, with D uncertain. The germline V and J ends were trimmed by 0 bases and 0 bases, with 9 bases remaining between them. Per germline, CDR1 MNHEY and CDR2 SVGAGI. The CDR3 spans 16 residues. The CDR3 nucleotides are TGTGCCAGCAGTTACTCGTTCCGATTCTCTGGAAACACCATATATTTT. This gives the protein CASSYSFRFSGNTIYF.

This sequence joins TRBV10-3 and TRBJ1-1, with 7 bases aligning to TRBD1. The CDR3 loop spans 13 amino acids. Germline-derived CDR1 and CDR2 are ENHRY and SYGVKD. With V trimmed by 8 bases and J by 2 bases, 5 bases remained unmatched. The CDR3 region is CAIQGQINTEAFF. The CDR3, as DNA: TGTGCCATCCAGGGACAGATAAACACTGAAGCTTTCTTT.

V gene TRBV5-6 combines with J gene TRBJ1-1, with D perhaps TRBD1 (5 bases). V lost 0 bases to trimming and J lost 4 bases, with 16 bases between them. Germline lookup yields CDR1 SGHDT and CDR2 YYEEEE. The CDR3 is 16 residues long. In nucleotides, the CDR3 is TGTGCCAGCAGCTTGGTAGGGGCTCCCTATAGCACTGAAGCTTTCTTT. This gives the protein CASSLVGAPYSTEAFF.

The chain employs TRBV30 and TRBJ1-6, with D uncertain. CDR1 is GTSNPN and CDR2 is SVGIG in the germline V gene (reference sequence). The V end lost 3 bases, the J end lost 15 bases, and 21 bases lay between the germline ends. The CDR3 spans 14 residues. CDR3 sequence: CAWRDSVFWGDLHF. The CDR3 DNA follows: TGTGCCTGGAGGGATAGCGTCTTTTGGGGAGACCTCCACTTT. The whole variable domain, remainder taken from reference TRBV30 and TRBJ1-6, is SQTIHQWPATLVQPVGSPLSLECTVEGTSNPNLYWYRQAAGRGLQLLFYSVGIGQISSEVPQNLSASRPQDRQFILSSKKLLLSDSGFYLCAWRDSVFWGDLHFGNGTRLTVT.

The rearrangement uses TRBV9 and TRBJ2-2; 8 bases are shared with TRBD1. The CDR3 has 14 amino acids. The V segment lost 5 bases and the J segment 3 bases; nucleotides outside the gene matches: 3. The germline CDR1 and CDR2 sequences are SGDLS and YYNGEE. This CDR3 reads CASRRTGYTGELFF. As DNA, the CDR3 is TGTGCCAGCAGGAGGACAGGGTACACCGGGGAGCTGTTTTTT.

The chain combines TRBV7-2 with TRBJ1-2; possibly TRBD1 for D (5 bases). The CDR3 has 14 amino acids. Trimming took 5 bases from V and 2 from J, leaving 12 bases between them. CDR1 is SGHTA and CDR2 is FQGNSA in the germline V gene. As DNA, the CDR3 is TGTGCCAGCAGCAGCCTAGGGGTGAACTATGGCTACACCTTC. Translated, it gives CASSSLGVNYGYTF.

This chain links TRBV12-3 or TRBV12-4 with TRBJ1-2; D gene uncertain. The germline V and J ends were trimmed by 2 bases and 1 base, with 5 bases remaining between them. This CDR3 contains 13 residues. In DNA, the CDR3 is TGTGCCAGCAGTTTACCGGATAACTATGGCTACACCTTC. Translated, it gives CASSLPDNYGYTF.

The genes are TRBV7-9 and TRBJ1-3; D remains ambiguous. Germline V gene lookup returns CDR1 SEHNR and CDR2 FQNEAQ (reference sequence). Trimming pared 5 bases from V and 1 base from J, leaving 21 bases between. This CDR3 comprises 18 residues. CDR3 loop: CASSPLLRIPGSGNTIYF. The CDR3 DNA sequence: TGTGCCAGCAGCCCCCTGCTTAGAATCCCAGGTTCTGGAAACACCATATATTTT.

The chain is built from TRBV5-1 and TRBJ2-3; the D is unclear. This CDR3 spans 12 amino acids. From germline, CDR1 is SGHRS and CDR2 YFSETQ. Trimming removed 2 bases from V and 3 bases from J, with 4 bases in between. CDR3 sequence: CASSFETDTQYF. CDR3 sequence (DNA): TGCGCCAGCAGCTTCGAGACAGATACGCAGTATTTT.

V is TRBV3-1 (or the pseudogene TRBV3-2) and J is TRBJ1-2; no definite D call. The CDR3 loop spans 14 amino acids. V was cut by 4 bases and J by 4 bases, with 13 bases left in between. Germline assignment: CDR1 LGHDT and CDR2 YNNKEL (reference sequence). The CDR3 DNA sequence: TGTGCCAGCAGCCCAAGTACACAGCCCTATGGCTACACCTTC. Encoded protein: CASSPSTQPYGYTF.